The 29 T cell receptor beta chains presented below share a single source sample, sequenced in a study of blood T cell repertoires in COVID-19. Using immunoSEQ multiplex PCR, the repertoire was profiled, and TCRdb retains in-frame clones only, with some absent. This sample yields 30,000 to 40,000 clones, of which approximately 86% are seen a single time; just over 5.5% belongs to the top ten. The sample comprised peripheral blood. The receptors shown here come from an elderly woman with active or convalescent COVID-19.

The gene calls are TRBV29-1 and TRBJ2-5; the match to TRBD2 covers 9 bases. CDR3 length: 17 amino acids. CDR1 is SQVTM and CDR2 is ANQGSEA in the germline V gene. V was pared by 1 base and J by 5 bases, with 14 bases of the junction left unmatched. CDR3 sequence reads: CSVEGDLRGRARETQYF. The CDR3 DNA reads TGCAGCGTTGAAGGGGATTTGCGCGGGAGGGCCCGGGAGACCCAGTACTTC.

The chain carries TRBV2 and TRBJ1-6; TRBD1 matches 11 bases. The junction had 5 bases not matched to a gene; V was cut back by 1 base and J by 9 bases. The CDR3 is 16 residues long. Germline CDR1 SNHLY, CDR2 FYNNEI. As DNA, the CDR3 is TGTGCCAGCAGTGAAGATAGGGGACAGGGGGGTTCACCCCTCCACTTT. This translates into CASSEDRGQGGSPLHF.

The chain combines TRBV2 with TRBJ1-1; a possible D gene is TRBD1 (6 bases). This CDR3 spans 15 amino acids. Germline CDR1 reads SNHLY; CDR2 reads FYNNEI. The V end was cut by 4 bases, the J end by 3 bases, with 15 bases between. This CDR3 is CASSGPGGLDTEAFF. CDR3 nucleotides: TGTGCCAGCAGTGGTCCGGGGGGCTTGGACACTGAAGCTTTCTTT.

V is TRBV5-1 and J is TRBJ1-5, with 7 bases lining up with TRBD1. This CDR3 is 15 amino acids long. After removal of 5 bases from V and 5 bases from J, the junction contained 10 bases not matched to a gene. Germline CDR1 and CDR2: SGHRS and YFSETQ. CDR3 protein: CASSEGAGGDQPQHF. DNA of the CDR3: TGCGCCAGCAGTGAGGGGGCCGGAGGGGATCAGCCCCAGCATTTT.

The rearrangement joins TRBV28 to TRBJ2-2; the match to TRBD1 covers 9 bases. The J segment lost 13 bases and the V segment lost 2 bases, leaving 11 bases of the junction unmatched. This CDR3 contains 15 residues. CDR1 and CDR2 from the germline V gene are MDHEN and SYDVKM. The CDR3 loop is CASSLVGQGPIRLFF. The DNA of the CDR3 is TGTGCCAGCAGTTTAGTGGGACAGGGCCCGATTCGGCTGTTTTTT.

The chain has TRBV11-3 and TRBJ2-5, with 7 bases that match TRBD2. The CDR3 covers 14 residues. The J segment lost 5 bases and the V segment lost 4 bases, leaving 7 bases of the junction unmatched. The germline CDR1 and CDR2 sequences are SGHNT and YENEEA. The CDR3 DNA reads as TGTGCCAGCAGCTCCTCAGCGGGAAGGGAGACCCAGTACTTC. Amino acids: CASSSSAGRETQYF.

The CDR3 nucleotides are TGCGCCAGCAGCTTGGGGGGCCCCGAGCAGTACTTC. The encoded protein is CASSLGGPEQYF. J is TRBJ2-7 and V is TRBV5-1; D is possibly TRBD1 (5 bases). Trimming removed 0 bases from V and 6 bases from J, with 7 bases in between. The germline V gene has CDR1 SGHRS and CDR2 YFSETQ. The CDR3 spans 12 residues.

This sequence joins TRBV5-1 and TRBJ1-3; TRBD1 is a possible D gene (6 bases). Trimming removed 1 base at V and 0 bases at J, with 8 bases between. Germline V gene sequence: CDR1 SGHRS, CDR2 YFSETQ. This CDR3 contains 15 residues. The CDR3 region has the DNA TGCGCCAGCAGCTTGAGGGGGGGCTCTGGAAACACCATATATTTT. It encodes CASSLRGGSGNTIYF.

V is TRBV11-2 and J is TRBJ2-1; 13 bases line up with TRBD2. Per germline, CDR1 SGHAT and CDR2 FQNNGV. With 5 bases clipped from V and 5 bases from J, the junction kept 9 bases outside the gene matches. This CDR3 spans 17 amino acids. CDR3 DNA: TGTGCCAGCAGCCAACTCCCCGGGACTAGCGGGGACAATGAGCAGTTCTTC. Protein sequence: CASSQLPGTSGDNEQFF.

About this clone: The same CDR3 is also encoded by other DNA sequences in this sample. J is TRBJ1-5 and V is TRBV6-5, with 8 bases lining up with TRBD1. With V trimmed by 2 bases and J by 6 bases, 3 bases remained unmatched. Germline CDR1 reads MNHEY; CDR2 reads SVGAGI. The CDR3 covers 14 residues. The chain's CDR3 is CASSYDRGGQPQHF. CDR3 coding DNA: TGTGCCAGCAGTTACGACAGGGGCGGTCAGCCCCAGCATTTT.

This clone appeared once. V is TRBV7-3 and J is TRBJ2-3; D possibly corresponds to TRBD2 (6 bases). This CDR3 region has 15 residues. The germline V gene encodes CDR1 SGHTA and CDR2 FQGTGA. V dropped 4 bases and J dropped 1 base, with 12 bases sitting between them. The CDR3 bases are TGTGCCAGCAGCTCCCAGGCTAGCGGCACAGATACGCAGTATTTT. Its translation is CASSSQASGTDTQYF.

The J gene is TRBJ2-2, the V gene TRBV5-1; D is possibly TRBD2 (6 bases). This CDR3 is built from 16 residues. Between the trimmed V and J ends, which lost 3 bases and 0 bases, there was a span of 12 bases. CDR1 is SGHRS and CDR2 is YFSETQ in the germline V gene. CDR3 residues: CASSWGLPANTGELFF. In nucleotides, the CDR3 is TGCGCCAGCAGCTGGGGACTCCCCGCGAACACCGGGGAGCTGTTTTTT.

The V gene is TRBV2, the J gene TRBJ1-6; TRBD1 is a possible D gene (6 bases). The CDR3 runs to 18 residues. Trimming stripped 6 bases from V and 9 bases from J, with 27 bases between. Germline CDR1 and CDR2: SNHLY and FYNNEI. CDR3 coding DNA: TGTGCCAGCAGCTATAGGCAGGGGCAGGGCGCGGTGGGTTCACCCCTCCACTTT. Amino acids: CASSYRQGQGAVGSPLHF. Variable domain in full (rest from reference TRBV2 and TRBJ1-6): EPEVTQTPSHQVTQMGQEVILRCVPISNHLYFYWYRQILGQKVEFLVSFYNNEISEKSEIFDDQFSVERPDGSNFTLKIRSTKLEDSAMYFCASSYRQGQGAVGSPLHFGNGTRLTVT.

This chain uses TRBV5-1 with TRBJ2-7; 10 bases fit TRBD2. The length of the CDR3 is 16 residues. V dropped 0 bases and J dropped 3; count of bases not matched to a gene: 6. Germline CDR1 reads SGHRS; CDR2 reads YFSETQ. CDR3 nucleotide sequence: TGCGCCAGCAGCTTGGATATAGCGGGAGGACTCTACGAGCAGTACTTC. Translation gives CASSLDIAGGLYEQYF.

The chain has TRBV27 and TRBJ1-2, with TRBD1 matching 7 bases. The V and J ends lost 6 bases and 8 bases, in that order; junction bases with no gene match: 18. The CDR3 spans 16 residues. Germline V lookup: CDR1 MNHEY, CDR2 SMNVEV (reference sequence). CDR3 residues: CASSKMPRGRGEGYTF. CDR3 bases: TGTGCCAGCAGCAAAATGCCCCGGGGCAGGGGGGAAGGCTACACCTTC.

The sample holds one count of this clone. CDR3 amino acids: CASSYRTSGNSYEQYF. CDR3 in DNA: TGTGCCAGCAGTTACCGGACTAGCGGGAACTCCTACGAGCAGTACTTC. The chain uses TRBV6-5 and TRBJ2-7; 12 positions agree with TRBD2. The V gene's germline CDR1 is MNHEY and CDR2 SVGAGI. V gave up 2 bases and J gave up 0 bases; unmatched junction bases: 2. The CDR3 is 16 residues long.

The V gene is TRBV3-1 (or the pseudogene TRBV3-2), the J gene TRBJ2-1; 10 bases are a match to TRBD2. V was pared by 5 bases and J by 2 bases, with 9 bases of the junction left unmatched. The CDR3 sequence is 17 residues long. Germline lookup yields CDR1 LGHDT and CDR2 YNNKEL (reference sequence). The CDR3 bases are TGTGCCAGCAGCGGGTGGGAAGCGGGAGGGCCCTACAATGAGCAGTTCTTC. Protein: CASSGWEAGGPYNEQFF.

The rearrangement uses TRBV18 and TRBJ2-5, with D perhaps TRBD1 (5 bases). Germline-derived CDR1 and CDR2 are KGHSH and LQKENI. The length of the CDR3 is 14 residues. V was shortened by 2 bases and J by 2 bases, with 9 bases between the two germline ends. CDR3: CASSPGAGQETQYF. Written as DNA, the CDR3 is TGTGCCAGCTCACCAGGGGCAGGTCAAGAGACCCAGTACTTC.

CDR3 sequence reads: CASSLVQGQHYEQYF. CDR3 DNA: TGCGCCAGCAGCTTGGTTCAGGGGCAACACTACGAGCAGTACTTC. The chain employs TRBV5-1 and TRBJ2-7; D is perhaps TRBD1 (6 bases). CDR3 length: 15 residues. V was trimmed by 0 bases and J by 3 bases, leaving 13 bases between them. In germline, CDR1 is SGHRS, CDR2 YFSETQ.

This clone was observed a handful of times. The same CDR3 can be traced to other DNA sequences in this sample. This sequence joins TRBV5-1 and TRBJ1-4; 8 nucleotides line up with TRBD1. Per germline, CDR1 SGHRS and CDR2 YFSETQ. This CDR3 spans 14 amino acids. Trimming took 2 bases from V and 4 from J; bases not matched to a gene: 1. CDR3 in DNA: TGCGCCAGCAGCTTCGGACAGGGTAATGAAAAACTGTTTTTT. It specifies CASSFGQGNEKLFF.

The V gene is TRBV2, the J gene TRBJ2-5, with D possibly TRBD2 on 5 matching bases. The CDR3 totals 15 residues. V dropped 11 bases and J dropped 5 bases, with 24 bases sitting between them. Germline assignment: CDR1 SNHLY and CDR2 FYNNEI. In nucleotides, the CDR3 is TGTGCCTGCTTGGAACGTAGCGTGGCTTTGGAGACCCAGTACTTC. Its translation: CACLERSVALETQYF.

This sequence joins TRBV19 and TRBJ1-5; 7 nucleotides line up with TRBD1. V shed 8 bases and J 4 bases; nucleotides not matched to a gene: 5. Germline V gene data show CDR1 as LNHDA and CDR2 as SQIVND (reference sequence). The CDR3 is 13 amino acids. CDR3 region: CASSRDRNQPQHF. CDR3 nucleotide sequence: TGTGCCAGTTCCCGGGACAGAAATCAGCCCCAGCATTTT.

This clone was found a few times. The chain links TRBV19 to TRBJ2-7, with TRBD2 identical over 14 bases. The trim removed 6 bases at V and 4 bases at J, leaving 11 bases unmatched. The germline gives CDR1 LNHDA, CDR2 SQIVND (reference sequence). The CDR3 runs 17 residues. CDR3 in amino acids: CASSDAPGTSGGYEQYF. The CDR3 DNA reads TGTGCCAGTAGCGATGCCCCCGGGACTAGCGGGGGTTACGAGCAGTACTTC.

This rearrangement joins TRBV15 to TRBJ2-1; 12 bases match TRBD2. Germline V gene lookup returns CDR1 LNHNV and CDR2 YYDKDF (reference sequence). V lost 3 bases and J lost 4; bases outside the gene matches: 13. The CDR3 sequence is 19 residues long. The CDR3 here is CATSRGLAGGPLSYNEQFF. The CDR3, as DNA: TGTGCCACCAGCAGGGGGCTAGCGGGAGGGCCTCTCTCGTACAATGAGCAGTTCTTC.

This chain connects TRBV9 to TRBJ2-6, with 8 bases aligning to TRBD1. The CDR3 consists of 18 residues. Germline CDR1 SGDLS, CDR2 YYNGEE. After removal of 4 bases from V and 3 bases from J, the junction contained 12 bases not matched to a gene. CDR3 sequence reads: CASSPWAGGAIGANVLTF. The CDR3 DNA sequence: TGTGCCAGCAGCCCCTGGGCAGGGGGCGCTATTGGGGCCAACGTCCTGACTTTC.

The gene calls are TRBV5-5 and TRBJ2-1; 8 bases are a match to TRBD2. CDR3 length: 16 amino acids. The V gene's germline CDR1 is SGHKS and CDR2 YYEKEE (reference sequence). Trimming at V came to 4 bases and at J to 10 bases, leaving 16 bases not matched to a gene. CDR3 DNA: TGTGCCAGCAGCCTCCCCTTGGGACTAGGGACCTGGGAGCAGTTCTTC. Translating it yields CASSLPLGLGTWEQFF.

This chain joins TRBV11-2 and TRBJ2-5; TRBD2 is a possible D gene (6 bases). The germline CDR1 and CDR2 sequences are SGHAT and FQNNGV. V was shortened by 2 bases and J by 5 bases, with 21 bases between the two germline ends. The CDR3 is made up of 17 amino acids. CDR3 protein: CASSLPGPQLAGETQYF. CDR3 in DNA: TGTGCCAGCAGCTTACCGGGGCCCCAACTGGCGGGGGAGACCCAGTACTTC.

The chain employs TRBV23-1 and TRBJ2-7; 9 nucleotides line up with TRBD1. TRBV23-1 is noted as an ORF with a role that remains uncertain. V trimming: 3 bases; J trimming: 5 bases; junction bases outside the gene matches: 5. The CDR3 is 14 amino acids. The CDR3 nucleotides read TGCGCCAGCAGTCAGGGACAGGGACCCCACGAGCAGTACTTC. Translation gives CASSQGQGPHEQYF.

The genes are TRBV28 and TRBJ1-5; 7 nucleotides agree with TRBD1. CDR1 MDHEN and CDR2 SYDVKM come from the germline V gene. V shed 6 bases, J shed 2 bases, and the junction held 19 bases outside the gene matches. This CDR3 contains 19 residues. CDR3 nucleotides: TGTGCCAGCAGCCCGCCCCAAAAGAGGGGGCGAAGGGGCAATCAGCCCCAGCATTTT. Its protein product is CASSPPQKRGRRGNQPQHF.